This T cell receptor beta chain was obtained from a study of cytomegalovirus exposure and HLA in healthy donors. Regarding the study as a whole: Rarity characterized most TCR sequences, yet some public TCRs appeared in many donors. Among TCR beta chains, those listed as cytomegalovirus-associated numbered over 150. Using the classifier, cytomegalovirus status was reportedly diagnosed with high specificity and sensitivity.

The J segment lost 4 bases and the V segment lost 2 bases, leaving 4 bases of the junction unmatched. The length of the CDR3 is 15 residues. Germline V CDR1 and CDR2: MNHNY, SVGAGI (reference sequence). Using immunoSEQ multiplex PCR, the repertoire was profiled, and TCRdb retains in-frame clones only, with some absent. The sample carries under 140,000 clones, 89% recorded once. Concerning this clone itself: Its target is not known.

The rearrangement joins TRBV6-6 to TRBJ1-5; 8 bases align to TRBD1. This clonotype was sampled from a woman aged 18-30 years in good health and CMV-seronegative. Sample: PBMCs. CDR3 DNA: TGTGCCAGCAGTTACGCAGGGGGCTTTAATCAGCCCCAGCATTTT. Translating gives CASSYAGGFNQPQHF.